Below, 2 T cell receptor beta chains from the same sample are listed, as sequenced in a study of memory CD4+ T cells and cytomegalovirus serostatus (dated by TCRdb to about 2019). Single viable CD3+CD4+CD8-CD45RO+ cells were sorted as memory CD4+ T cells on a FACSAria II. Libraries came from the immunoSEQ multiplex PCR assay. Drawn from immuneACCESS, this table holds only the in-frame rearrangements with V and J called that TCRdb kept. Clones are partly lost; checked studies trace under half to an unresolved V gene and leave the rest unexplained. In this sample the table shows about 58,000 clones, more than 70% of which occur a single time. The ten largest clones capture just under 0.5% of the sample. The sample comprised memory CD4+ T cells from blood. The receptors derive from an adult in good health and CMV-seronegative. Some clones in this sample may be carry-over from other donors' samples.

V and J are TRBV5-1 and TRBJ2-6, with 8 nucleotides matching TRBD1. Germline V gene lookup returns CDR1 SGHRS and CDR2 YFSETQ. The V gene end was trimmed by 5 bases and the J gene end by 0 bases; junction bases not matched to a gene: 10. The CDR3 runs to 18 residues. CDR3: CASRSYGQGGSGANVLTF. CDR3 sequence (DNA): TGCGCCAGCAGATCCTACGGACAGGGAGGCTCTGGGGCCAACGTCCTGACTTTC. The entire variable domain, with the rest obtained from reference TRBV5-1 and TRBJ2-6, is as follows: KAGVTQTPRYLIKTRGQQVTLSCSPISGHRSVSWYQQTPGQGLQFLFEYFSETQRNKGNFPGRFSGRQFSNSRSEMNVSTLELGDSALYLCASRSYGQGGSGANVLTFGAGSRLTVL.

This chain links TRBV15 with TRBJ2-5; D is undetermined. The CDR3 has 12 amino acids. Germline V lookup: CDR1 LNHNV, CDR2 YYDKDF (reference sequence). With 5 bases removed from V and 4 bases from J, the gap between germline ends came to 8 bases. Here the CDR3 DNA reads TGTGCCACCAGCGGAGTGGGAGAGACCCAGTACTTC. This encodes CATSGVGETQYF.